These 12 T cell receptor beta chains originate from one sample sequenced in a study of blood T cell repertoires in COVID-19. Assay used: immunoSEQ multiplex PCR; TCRdb lists only in-frame clones, some missing. The sample has over 70,000 clones, about 80% seen once. Sequenced material: peripheral blood. The receptors derive from a human donor in a cohort sampled during active COVID-19.

This sequence joins TRBV7-8 and TRBJ2-7; D is unresolved. Germline V lookup: CDR1 SGHVS, CDR2 FQNEAQ. This CDR3 has 14 amino acids. Trimming took off 2 bases at V and 3 bases at J, with 11 bases between the two ends. CDR3 bases: TGTGCCAGCAGCTTATTTGGCAGGTTCTACGAGCAGTACTTC. Translating it yields CASSLFGRFYEQYF.

The chain joins TRBV20-1 to TRBJ1-2; 9 bases are a match to TRBD1. The germline V gene has CDR1 DFQATT and CDR2 SNEGSKA (reference sequence). The CDR3 spans 13 residues. V lost 3 bases, J lost 4 bases, and 3 bases stayed unmatched. Here the CDR3 reads CSASEQGAYGYTF. For the CDR3, the DNA is TGCAGTGCTAGTGAACAGGGGGCCTATGGCTACACCTTC.

This clone was counted only a few times. The V call is TRBV28, the J call TRBJ2-1; 14 positions match TRBD2. V dropped 6 bases and J dropped 7; count of bases not matched to a gene: 8. Germline V gene data show CDR1 as MDHEN and CDR2 as SYDVKM. The CDR3 consists of 16 residues. CDR3 loop: CASSRAGTSGRNEQFF. In nucleotides, the CDR3 is TGTGCCAGCAGCCGAGCCGGGACTAGCGGGAGAAATGAGCAGTTCTTC. Together with reference TRBV28 and TRBJ2-1, the CDR3 gives the full variable domain: DVKVTQSSRYLVKRTGEKVFLECVQDMDHENMFWYRQDPGLGLRLIYFSYDVKMKEKGDIPEGYSVSREKKERFSLILESASTNQTSMYLCASSRAGTSGRNEQFFGPGTRLTVL.

V is TRBV29-1 and J is TRBJ1-2; D not certain. The V gene lost 4 bases and the J gene lost 8 bases, with 14 bases spanning the gap. CDR1 and CDR2 from the germline V gene are SQVTM and ANQGSEA. The CDR3 consists of 12 residues. The CDR3 sequence is CSVVGGLGGYTF. The CDR3, as DNA: TGCAGCGTTGTGGGAGGGCTTGGGGGCTACACCTTC.

The CDR3 DNA is TGTGCCAGCAGTGCCGGGACTAGCGGCTACAATGAGCAGTTCTTC. Its protein product is CASSAGTSGYNEQFF. This rearrangement joins TRBV27 to TRBJ2-1, with 11 bases aligning to TRBD2. This CDR3 comprises 15 residues. Trimming removed 5 bases from V and 3 bases from J; junction bases left unmatched: 3. CDR1 is MNHEY, CDR2 SMNVEV, per germline (reference sequence).

The chain couples TRBV11-2 to TRBJ2-7; TRBD2 aligns across 8 bases. CDR1 is SGHAT and CDR2 is FQNNGV in the germline V gene. The CDR3 has 16 amino acids. The J segment lost 4 bases and the V segment lost 1 base, leaving 9 bases of the junction unmatched. CDR3 DNA sequence: TGTGCCAGCAGCTTAGGGCTTACGGGAGGGACTTACGAGCAGTACTTC. It specifies CASSLGLTGGTYEQYF.

The chain combines TRBV5-4 with TRBJ2-3, with D possibly matching TRBD2 (7 bases). Trimming took 7 bases from V and 2 from J, leaving 17 bases between them. Germline CDR1 and CDR2: SGHNT and YYREEE (reference sequence). The CDR3 is made up of 15 amino acids. The CDR3 spells CASAVGGALTDTQYF. The CDR3 bases are TGTGCCAGCGCGGTGGGGGGGGCCCTCACAGATACGCAGTATTTT.

The chain recombines TRBV5-5 with TRBJ2-3; maybe TRBD2 (7 bases). The germline gives CDR1 SGHKS, CDR2 YYEKEE (reference sequence). Trimming took off 4 bases at V and 5 bases at J, with 23 bases between the two ends. The CDR3 is 17 amino acids. CDR3 sequence reads: CASSRRGAQYLRDTQYF. DNA of the CDR3: TGTGCCAGCAGCCGACGGGGGGCGCAATATTTGAGAGATACGCAGTATTTT.

The chain combines TRBV5-6 with TRBJ2-2; 9 bases are a match to TRBD1. CDR1 is SGHDT and CDR2 is YYEEEE in the germline V gene. The CDR3 spans 16 residues. With 4 bases clipped from V and 7 bases from J, the junction kept 11 bases outside the gene matches. This CDR3 reads CASSTPGQGLGGELFF. CDR3 in DNA: TGTGCCAGCAGCACCCCCGGACAGGGGTTGGGCGGGGAGCTGTTTTTT.

The chain employs TRBV7-9 and TRBJ2-5; 8 nucleotides line up with TRBD2. J lost 3 bases, V lost 3 bases, and 6 bases had no gene match. Germline values: CDR1 SEHNR, CDR2 FQNEAQ (reference sequence). CDR3 length equals 15 residues. The CDR3 loop is CASSLVLAGKETQYF. CDR3 bases: TGTGCCAGCAGCTTGGTTCTAGCGGGTAAAGAGACCCAGTACTTC.

The J gene is TRBJ1-6, the V gene TRBV6-5; no reliable D call. Trimming removed 2 bases from V and 2 bases from J, with 7 bases in between. The CDR3 runs 15 residues. Germline CDR1 reads MNHEY; CDR2 reads SVGAGI. CDR3 in amino acids: CASSYNSPYNSPLHF. Here the CDR3 DNA reads TGTGCCAGCAGTTACAATTCTCCCTATAATTCACCCCTCCACTTT.

This clone has only a few counts. V is TRBV4-1 and J is TRBJ2-7; D call uncertain. The V gene lost 0 bases and the J gene lost 2 bases, with 5 bases spanning the gap. Germline V lookup: CDR1 MGHRA, CDR2 YSYEKL. The CDR3 totals 13 residues. CDR3 sequence: CASSQDWPYEQYF. CDR3 sequence (DNA): TGCGCCAGCAGCCAAGATTGGCCCTACGAGCAGTACTTC.